Listed below are T cell receptor beta chains from one sample, sequenced in a study of blood T cell repertoires in COVID-19. The repertoire was sequenced with immunoSEQ multiplex PCR; TCRdb's copy has only in-frame clones and lacks some. The data contain 130,000 to 150,000 clones, roughly 85% of them singletons. Sequences were obtained from peripheral blood. These receptors all come from a human donor with acute or convalescent COVID-19. The donor label of this sample is uncertain. The CDR3 runs from the conserved cysteine through the conserved F or W. A D gene is named only where the DNA matches it firmly. The listing skips clone size in some rows; elsewhere it reads once, few, many or a size class.

clone size: .
D gene: .
V gene: TRBV5-1
J gene: TRBJ2-3
CDR3 protein: CASSGGGSRTDTQYF
CDR3 DNA: TGCGCCAGCAGCGGGGGGGGCTCTCGCACAGATACGCAGTATTTT

clone size: few
D gene: .
V gene: TRBV30
J gene: TRBJ1-2
CDR3 protein: CAWSREQFYGYTF
CDR3 DNA: TGTGCCTGGAGCCGGGAGCAATTCTATGGCTACACCTTC

clone size: few
D gene: TRBD1
V gene: TRBV6-2/TRBV6-3
J gene: TRBJ1-2
CDR3 protein: CASSYDRWAGGDGYTF
CDR3 DNA: TGTGCCAGCAGTTACGATCGGTGGGCAGGGGGCGATGGCTACACCTTC

clone size: .
D gene: .
V gene: TRBV5-5
J gene: TRBJ1-5
CDR3 protein: CASSLVQGSPNQPQHF
CDR3 DNA: TGTGCCAGCAGCTTGGTGCAGGGGAGCCCCAATCAGCCCCAGCATTTT

clone size: .
D gene: TRBD1
V gene: TRBV15
J gene: TRBJ1-4
CDR3 protein: CATSRGPQGANEKLFF
CDR3 DNA: TGTGCCACCAGCAGGGGGCCTCAGGGGGCTAATGAAAAACTGTTTTTT

clone size: .
D gene: .
V gene: TRBV29-1
J gene: TRBJ2-7
CDR3 protein: CSVANREGIALSEQYF
CDR3 DNA: TGCAGCGTTGCTAACAGGGAGGGGATCGCCTTGAGCGAGCAGTACTTC

clone size: .
D gene: .
V gene: TRBV6-5
J gene: TRBJ2-5
CDR3 protein: CASSYSNNQETQYF
CDR3 DNA: TGTGCCAGCAGTTACTCCAACAACCAAGAGACCCAGTACTTC

clone size: .
D gene: .
V gene: TRBV9
J gene: TRBJ2-3
CDR3 protein: CASSVGGLSTDTQYF
CDR3 DNA: TGTGCCAGCAGCGTAGGAGGACTAAGCACAGATACGCAGTATTTT

clone size: .
D gene: .
V gene: TRBV2
J gene: TRBJ2-3
CDR3 protein: CASSEASSTDTQYF
CDR3 DNA: TGTGCCAGCAGTGAAGCGAGTAGCACAGATACGCAGTATTTT

clone size: .
D gene: .
V gene: TRBV2
J gene: TRBJ2-6
CDR3 protein: CASSDTGGANVLTF
CDR3 DNA: TGTGCCAGCAGTGACACAGGGGGGGCCAACGTCCTGACTTTC

clone size: .
D gene: TRBD2
V gene: TRBV10-3
J gene: TRBJ2-1
CDR3 protein: CAISETSGEISEQFF
CDR3 DNA: TGTGCCATCAGTGAGACTAGCGGGGAGATCAGTGAGCAGTTCTTC

clone size: .
D gene: TRBD1
V gene: TRBV24-1
J gene: TRBJ1-2
CDR3 protein: CATSDRKQGDMFLHYGYTF
CDR3 DNA: TGTGCCACCAGTGACCGGAAACAGGGGGACATGTTTTTACACTATGGCTACACCTTC

clone size: .
D gene: TRBD1
V gene: TRBV19
J gene: TRBJ2-7
CDR3 protein: CASGTGSSYEQYF
CDR3 DNA: TGTGCCAGTGGGACAGGGAGCTCCTACGAGCAGTACTTC

clone size: .
D gene: TRBD1
V gene: TRBV7-9
J gene: TRBJ1-4
CDR3 protein: CASSSPMTGGVKANEKLFF
CDR3 DNA: TGTGCCAGCAGCTCCCCCATGACAGGGGGCGTTAAGGCTAATGAAAAACTGTTTTTT

clone size: .
D gene: TRBD2
V gene: TRBV5-8
J gene: TRBJ2-2
CDR3 protein: CASSRRTSGNTGELFF
CDR3 DNA: TGTGCCAGCAGCAGGCGGACTAGCGGGAACACCGGGGAGCTGTTTTTT

clone size: .
D gene: TRBD1
V gene: TRBV7-6
J gene: TRBJ1-2
CDR3 protein: CASSLGQGDGYTF
CDR3 DNA: TGTGCCAGCAGCCTTGGACAGGGAGATGGCTACACCTTC

clone size: few
D gene: .
V gene: TRBV29-1
J gene: TRBJ1-1
CDR3 protein: CSSLGVNTEAFF
CDR3 DNA: TGCAGCTCTCTCGGGGTGAACACTGAAGCTTTCTTT

clone size: .
D gene: TRBD2
V gene: TRBV3-1/TRBV3-2
J gene: TRBJ2-1
CDR3 protein: CASSQLSPGTSGIRKFF
CDR3 DNA: TGTGCCAGCAGCCAGCTAAGTCCCGGGACTAGCGGGATAAGGAAGTTCTTC

clone size: .
D gene: .
V gene: TRBV5-5
J gene: TRBJ1-2
CDR3 protein: CASSLDYNSPIYGYTF
CDR3 DNA: TGTGCCAGCAGCTTAGATTATAACAGCCCGATCTATGGCTACACCTTC